The 23 T cell receptor beta chains listed next were all sequenced from one sample in a study of blood T cell repertoires in COVID-19. The table came from immunoSEQ multiplex PCR; TCRdb's copy has only in-frame clones and leaves some out. The data contain 110,000 to 150,000 clones, 75% to 85% of them singletons. The sample was peripheral blood. These receptors all come from a woman in her 70s with COVID-19, enrolled during active disease.

This clone was found a few times. Relative to the germline gene, one junction end is altered; a read error may explain this. V is TRBV30 and J is TRBJ1-2; the match to TRBD1 covers 7 bases. The CDR3 length is 14 residues. Looked up from germline, CDR1 is GTSNPN and CDR2 is SVGIG (reference sequence). In DNA, the CDR3 is TGTGCCCGGAGCACAGGGGTTGCTAACTATGGCTACACCTTC. Translation gives CARSTGVANYGYTF.

CDR3 sequence: CASSLALRGGHDTQYF. CDR3 DNA sequence: TGTGCCAGCAGCTTAGCGCTGCGGGGGGGCCACGATACGCAGTATTTT. The rearrangement links TRBV7-9 to TRBJ2-3, with 9 bases fitting TRBD2. The V gene end was trimmed by 0 bases and the J gene end by 6 bases; junction bases not matched to a gene: 7. Germline CDR1 and CDR2: SEHNR and FQNEAQ (reference sequence). The CDR3 extends over 16 amino acids.

The chain is built from TRBV10-3 and TRBJ1-2, with 8 bases lining up with TRBD1. This CDR3 has 14 residues. Germline V gene data show CDR1 as ENHRY and CDR2 as SYGVKD. The trim removed 0 bases at V and 7 bases at J, leaving 4 bases unmatched. CDR3 protein: CAISESTGAGGYTF. For the CDR3, the DNA is TGTGCCATCAGTGAGTCGACAGGGGCAGGTGGCTACACCTTC.

V usage is TRBV9 and J usage is TRBJ2-3, with D possibly TRBD2 on 5 matching bases. CDR3 size: 15 residues. Trimming shortened V by 0 bases and J by 2 bases, and 10 bases separated the two germline ends. Per germline, CDR1 SGDLS and CDR2 YYNGEE. Here the CDR3 reads CASSVEPGFTDTQYF. The CDR3 nucleotides are TGTGCCAGCAGCGTAGAGCCGGGGTTCACAGATACGCAGTATTTT.

This rearrangement joins TRBV4-2 to TRBJ1-5; D remains ambiguous. The germline V gene has CDR1 LGHNA and CDR2 YNFKEQ. The CDR3 sequence is 14 residues long. The V end lost 0 bases, the J end lost 7 bases, and 10 bases lay between the germline ends. CDR3 in amino acids: CASSQERGRQPQHF. The DNA for the CDR3 is TGTGCCAGCAGCCAAGAAAGAGGTCGCCAGCCCCAGCATTTT.

This chain joins TRBV4-1 and TRBJ2-5, with 9 bases identical to TRBD1. The CDR3 has 18 amino acids. CDR1 is MGHRA, CDR2 YSYEKL, per germline. V was pared by 0 bases and J by 4 bases, with 12 bases of the junction left unmatched. The CDR3 sequence is CASSQDSTAGQGGETQYF. CDR3 coding DNA: TGCGCCAGCAGCCAAGATTCGACGGCGGGACAGGGAGGAGAGACCCAGTACTTC.

This rearrangement joins TRBV11-2 to TRBJ2-3; 11 nucleotides align to TRBD2. The CDR3 is 16 residues long. The V gene end was trimmed by 3 bases and the J gene end by 3 bases; junction bases not matched to a gene: 5. Germline lookup yields CDR1 SGHAT and CDR2 FQNNGV. CDR3 nucleotide sequence: TGTGCCAGCAGCTTTCGCGCTAGCGGGGGGACAGATACGCAGTATTTT. Protein product: CASSFRASGGTDTQYF. Full variable domain (remainder filled in from reference TRBV11-2 and TRBJ2-3): EAGVAQSPRYKIIEKRQSVAFWCNPISGHATLYWYQQILGQGPKLLIQFQNNGVVDDSQLPKDRFSAERLKGVDSTLKIQPAKLEDSAVYLCASSFRASGGTDTQYFGPGTRLTVL.

This rearrangement joins TRBV3-1 (or the pseudogene TRBV3-2) to TRBJ1-1; possible D gene TRBD1, 6 bases. The V end was cut by 3 bases, the J end by 0 bases, with 8 bases between. The germline V gene encodes CDR1 LGHDT and CDR2 YNNKEL (reference sequence). The CDR3 extends over 14 amino acids. Here the CDR3 DNA reads TGTGCCAGCAGCCATGGGACATTGAACACTGAAGCTTTCTTT. Protein product: CASSHGTLNTEAFF.

The rearrangement uses TRBV6-2 or TRBV6-3 and TRBJ1-2, with D tentatively TRBD1 (6 bases). The CDR3 runs 14 residues. Germline V gene data show CDR1 as MNHEY and CDR2 as SVGEGT. The V gene lost 2 bases and the J gene lost 7 bases, with 14 bases spanning the gap. The chain's CDR3 is CASSYGGRGAGYTF. CDR3 in DNA: TGTGCCAGCAGTTACGGGGGCAGAGGAGCTGGCTACACCTTC.

In nucleotides, the CDR3 is TGTGCCAGCAGCCAAAGGGGGGGGACTGAAGCTTTCTTT. Its protein is CASSQRGGTEAFF. J is TRBJ1-1 and V is TRBV3-1 (or the pseudogene TRBV3-2); D perhaps matches TRBD1 (6 bases). This CDR3 comprises 13 residues. V was pared by 2 bases and J by 5 bases, with 9 bases between. CDR1 and CDR2 from the germline V gene are LGHDT and YNNKEL (reference sequence).

The chain joins TRBV9 to TRBJ1-3; 7 bases are shared with TRBD1. J gave up 0 bases and V 4 bases, and 7 bases lay outside the gene matches. Germline CDR1 is SGDLS and CDR2 is YYNGEE. This CDR3 comprises 16 residues. Here the CDR3 DNA reads TGTGCCAGCAGCTTGGGACAGTCTGTCTCTGGAAACACCATATATTTT. This encodes CASSLGQSVSGNTIYF.

V gene TRBV5-1 combines with J gene TRBJ1-1; 7 bases match TRBD1. CDR1 and CDR2 (germline): SGHRS, YFSETQ. With V trimmed by 0 bases and J by 10 bases, 3 bases remained unmatched. This CDR3 region has 12 residues. Here the CDR3 DNA reads TGCGCCAGCAGCTTGGGGACAGGCGTAGCTTTCTTT. Translated: CASSLGTGVAFF.

This rearrangement joins TRBV7-2 to TRBJ2-3; D possibly corresponds to TRBD2 (5 bases). The CDR3 spans 14 residues. Germline lookup yields CDR1 SGHTA and CDR2 FQGNSA. Trimming shortened V by 1 base and J by 7 bases, and 12 bases separated the two germline ends. DNA of the CDR3: TGTGCCAGCAGCTTAGGTCTAGCCGACAATACGCAGTATTTT. It codes for CASSLGLADNTQYF.

The chain employs TRBV10-2 and TRBJ2-7, with D perhaps TRBD2 (6 bases). Trimming pared 6 bases from V and 6 bases from J, leaving 15 bases between. Germline CDR1 and CDR2: WSHSY and SAAADI. CDR3 length: 13 amino acids. The CDR3 region is CASSLTLTSEQYF. The CDR3 bases are TGCGCCAGCAGCCTTACCTTGACTAGCGAGCAGTACTTC.

The genes are TRBV7-8 and TRBJ1-6; D perhaps matches TRBD1 (6 bases). CDR1 is SGHVS and CDR2 is FQNEAQ in the germline V gene. The CDR3 is made up of 16 amino acids. The germline V and J ends were trimmed by 2 bases and 10 bases, with 18 bases remaining between them. CDR3 sequence: CASSLTLTGSRSPLHF. The DNA of the CDR3 is TGTGCCAGCAGCTTAACCCTTACAGGGTCTAGGTCACCCCTCCACTTT.

In its sample, this clone was seen once. V and J are TRBV2 and TRBJ1-2; tentative D call: TRBD1 (6 bases). Between the trimmed V and J ends, which lost 3 bases and 4 bases, there was a span of 18 bases. The V gene's germline CDR1 is SNHLY and CDR2 FYNNEI. The CDR3 runs 16 residues. CDR3 coding DNA: TGTGCCAGCAGTGATTTAGCGGGGGGCTTGACCTATGGCTACACCTTC. Protein sequence: CASSDLAGGLTYGYTF.

The sample holds one count of this clone. The DNA of the CDR3 is TGTGCCAGCAGCCAAGATTCCGTCCAGCGGGGGTCAGTTAAGTTCGCAGATACGCAGTATTTT. Its protein product is CASSQDSVQRGSVKFADTQYF. The chain couples TRBV4-2 to TRBJ2-3; 8 nucleotides match TRBD2. V gave up 0 bases and J gave up 4 bases; unmatched junction bases: 21. The CDR3 is 21 residues long. Germline CDR1 is LGHNA and CDR2 is YNFKEQ.

CDR3 residues: CASSSQGDEQYF. The CDR3 DNA is TGTGCCAGCAGCTCACAGGGAGACGAGCAGTACTTC. The V call is TRBV11-3, the J call TRBJ2-7, with D possibly TRBD1 on 6 matching bases. The CDR3 contains 12 residues. V lost 4 bases and J lost 5, with 9 bases in between. CDR1 and CDR2 from the germline V gene are SGHNT and YENEEA.

The chain combines TRBV5-5 with TRBJ1-1; D is ambiguous. The germline CDR1 and CDR2 sequences are SGHKS and YYEKEE (reference sequence). The ends were cut back, 4 bases at V and 5 bases at J, with 9 bases in the middle. This CDR3 has 12 amino acids. CDR3 bases: TGTGCCAGCAGCCAAACGGAGACTGAAGCTTTCTTT. Protein product: CASSQTETEAFF.

In this sample, this clone turned up a few times. The chain links TRBV6-5 to TRBJ1-4, with 8 positions matching TRBD1. The CDR3 spans 14 residues. Looked up from germline, CDR1 is MNHEY and CDR2 is SVGAGI. Germline trimming cut 6 bases from V and 4 bases from J; bases unmatched to any gene: 4. As DNA, the CDR3 is TGTGCCAGCAGGAGGGACAGGAATAATGAAAAACTGTTTTTT. Protein sequence: CASRRDRNNEKLFF.

The chain couples TRBV5-1 to TRBJ2-3; the match to TRBD2 covers 10 bases. There are 15 residues in the CDR3. Germline V lookup: CDR1 SGHRS, CDR2 YFSETQ. The trim removed 5 bases at V and 1 base at J, leaving 4 bases unmatched. Here the CDR3 reads CASSSGGRGTDTQYF. The DNA of the CDR3 is TGCGCCAGCAGTAGCGGGGGGCGGGGCACAGATACGCAGTATTTT. The full variable domain, its missing parts supplied by reference TRBV5-1 and TRBJ2-3, is KAGVTQTPRYLIKTRGQQVTLSCSPISGHRSVSWYQQTPGQGLQFLFEYFSETQRNKGNFPGRFSGRQFSNSRSEMNVSTLELGDSALYLCASSSGGRGTDTQYFGPGTRLTVL.

The V gene is TRBV7-8, the J gene TRBJ2-5; D may be TRBD2 (5 bases). Germline V CDR1 and CDR2: SGHVS, FQNEAQ. The CDR3 covers 14 residues. Trimming shortened V by 1 base and J by 4 bases, and 10 bases separated the two germline ends. The DNA of the CDR3 is TGTGCCAGCAGCTTAGTTACTAGTGCAGAGACCCAGTACTTC. Protein product: CASSLVTSAETQYF.

This clone was seen once. The rearrangement links TRBV6-5 to TRBJ1-1; 7 bases are shared with TRBD1. Trimming cost V 0 bases and J 2 bases; bases outside gene matches: 3. Germline lookup yields CDR1 MNHEY and CDR2 SVGAGI. The CDR3 spans 15 residues. The CDR3 spells CASSYSTGPNTEAFF. CDR3 DNA: TGTGCCAGCAGTTACTCGACAGGGCCTAACACTGAAGCTTTCTTT.